This TCR beta chain is drawn from a study of T cell responses to AZD1222 COVID-19 vaccine. Study background: Samples with a second dose at about 4 or about 12 weeks were pooled together.

The germline gives CDR1 LNHNV, CDR2 YYDKDF (reference sequence). V was pared by 0 bases and J by 7 bases, with 9 bases of the junction left unmatched. The CDR3 loop spans 15 amino acids. Data came from immunoSEQ multiplex PCR; TCRdb stores just in-frame clones and leaves some out. The profile shows 100,000 or so clones, around 90% of them singletons. The TCR sequence derives from an adult in good health. Specimen: peripheral blood, collected on day 0 of AZD1222 vaccination. The chain combines TRBV15 with TRBJ2-7; 7 nucleotides align to TRBD1. The CDR3 reads CATSRDLVRGTEQYF. The CDR3 DNA follows: TGTGCCACCAGCAGAGATCTTGTCAGGGGGACAGAGCAGTACTTC.